This record concerns one T cell receptor (beta chain) sequence. This record belongs to a study of blood T cells in healthy people across ages. PCR was performed a second time for about 7 to 11 cycles using a sample-barcoded 5' primer and a J-beta primer mix. Every cDNA molecule bore a tag from a template-switch adaptor containing 12 random nucleotides. TCRdb recomputed calls from the 5' RACE reads with MiXCR, one row per CDR3 protein. The sample lists 380,000 or so distinct CDR3 sequences, roughly half seen once, with 45% to 65% in the top ten. CDR3 length equals 16 residues. V gave up 3 bases and J gave up 7 bases; unmatched junction bases: 12. Germline V gene data show CDR1 as DFQATT and CDR2 as SNEGSKA (reference sequence). Total RNA, at least 5.5 micrograms per sample, came from PBMCs.

The sequenced sample was blood. This rearrangement joins TRBV20-1 to TRBJ2-1, with 10 bases lining up with TRBD2. The clonotype was recovered from a man aged 55 to 70 in good health. In DNA, the CDR3 is TGCAGTGCTAGTTCTGCTAGCGGGAGAGGAAGGAATGAGCAGTTCTTC. This translates into CSASSASGRGRNEQFF.